What follows are 22 T cell receptor beta chains derived from one specimen sequenced in a study of early T cells in non-severe SARS-CoV-2 infection. TCRdb redid the calling of the 5' RACE reads with MiXCR, one entry per CDR3 protein. The sample lists some 60,000 distinct CDR3 sequences, roughly 12% occurring once. Sequenced material: whole blood, taken at baseline. The receptors here all came from an adult who was a healthcare worker with PCR-confirmed SARS-CoV-2 infection or an uninfected control (not recorded which).

This chain links TRBV5-4 with TRBJ2-1; D not resolved. The V end lost 2 bases, the J end lost 4 bases, and 13 bases lay between the germline ends. Germline V gives CDR1 SGHNT, CDR2 YYREEE (reference sequence). The CDR3 has 15 residues. For the CDR3, the DNA is TGTGCCAGCAGCTTAGAAGTGAACTCGTACAATGAGCAGTTCTTC. It encodes CASSLEVNSYNEQFF.

CDR3 residues: CASSRDSTNTGELFF. CDR3 bases: TGTGCCAGTAGTAGGGACAGCACGAACACCGGGGAGCTGTTTTTT. V gene TRBV19 combines with J gene TRBJ2-2, with TRBD1 matching 7 bases. This CDR3 spans 15 amino acids. V was pared by 4 bases and J by 0 bases, with 2 bases of the junction left unmatched. Germline CDR1 is LNHDA and CDR2 is SQIVND (reference sequence).

This clonotype was seen ten or more times. This chain connects TRBV9 to TRBJ1-2; 9 nucleotides line up with TRBD1. Germline V gene lookup returns CDR1 SGDLS and CDR2 YYNGEE. The CDR3 is 17 residues long. V lost 4 bases and J lost 4; bases outside the gene matches: 14. CDR3 in amino acids: CASSPHQMPGQGYGYTF. CDR3 DNA sequence: TGTGCCAGCAGCCCACATCAAATGCCGGGACAGGGCTATGGCTACACCTTC.

This chain uses TRBV6-6 with TRBJ1-6; D may be TRBD1 (6 bases). V shed 2 bases and J shed 0 bases, with 17 bases lying between them. The CDR3 runs 19 residues. Germline V gene lookup returns CDR1 MNHNY and CDR2 SVGAGI (reference sequence). CDR3 in DNA: TGTGCCAGCAGTTACCAGGGACTAGGGGGATACTCCTATAATTCACCCCTCCACTTT. Amino acid sequence: CASSYQGLGGYSYNSPLHF.

This clonotype was detected ten times or more. This chain uses TRBV7-2 with TRBJ1-5; no clear D. Deletions cut 0 bases from V and 15 bases from J, with 15 bases between. CDR1 is SGHTA, CDR2 FQGNSA, per germline. The CDR3 covers 13 residues. CDR3 in amino acids: CASSLAAGQKLHF. In nucleotides, the CDR3 is TGTGCCAGCAGCTTAGCGGCGGGTCAGAAACTGCATTTT.

Notes on this clonotype: A junction boundary mismatches the germline segment, possibly from a read error. This rearrangement joins TRBV27 to TRBJ2-7; tentative D call: TRBD1 (5 bases). CDR3 length: 15 amino acids. CDR1 MNHEY and CDR2 SMNVEV come from the germline V gene (reference sequence). The CDR3 region is CASSFGAEGTDEQNF. The CDR3 nucleotides are TGTGCCAGCAGTTTTGGGGCAGAAGGAACCGACGAGCAGAACTTC.

There are many counts of this clonotype. The rearrangement uses TRBV12-3 or TRBV12-4 and TRBJ1-2; 8 bases match TRBD1. This CDR3 has 15 residues. Trimming cost V 2 bases and J 2 bases; bases outside gene matches: 4. CDR3 loop: CASSLHRQGNYGYTF. The DNA for the CDR3 is TGTGCCAGCAGTTTACACCGACAGGGGAACTATGGCTACACCTTC.

In this sample, this clonotype turned up many times. This chain connects TRBV10-3 to TRBJ2-7; maybe TRBD1 (6 bases). Trimming pared 3 bases from V and 2 bases from J, leaving 14 bases between. There are 15 residues in the CDR3. The V gene's germline CDR1 is ENHRY and CDR2 SYGVKD. This CDR3 is CAISEGSGEPYEQYF. The CDR3 nucleotides are TGTGCCATCAGTGAAGGGTCAGGGGAGCCCTACGAGCAGTACTTC.

The DNA for the CDR3 is TGTGCCAGCAGCAGCGGACAGTCCGATAACATTCAGTACTTC. Its protein product is CASSSGQSDNIQYF. V gene TRBV5-4 combines with J gene TRBJ2-4; D is perhaps TRBD1 (6 bases). There are 14 residues in the CDR3. Trimming took off 4 bases at V and 7 bases at J, with 15 bases between the two ends. From germline, CDR1 is SGHNT and CDR2 YYREEE (reference sequence).

This clonotype was counted many times. The CDR3 nucleotides are TGTGCCAGCAGTTTAGCAGAGAACACTGAAGCTTTCTTT. Translated, it gives CASSLAENTEAFF. The chain links TRBV6-5 to TRBJ1-1; D unresolved. The CDR3 extends over 13 amino acids. CDR1 is MNHEY, CDR2 SVGAGI, per germline. V gave up 4 bases and J gave up 1 base, with 7 bases separating them.

This clonotype showed up just a few times. J is TRBJ1-6 and V is TRBV6-9; weak D call: TRBD1 (5 bases). Germline V lookup: CDR1 MNHGY, CDR2 SVAAGI. The CDR3 sequence is 16 residues long. Trimming cost V 6 bases and J 0 bases, with 12 bases left between them. The CDR3 DNA reads as TGTGCCAGCAGCCGACAGTTTAGCTCCTATAATTCACCCCTCCACTTT. Protein sequence: CASSRQFSSYNSPLHF.

This clonotype showed up just a few times. For the CDR3, the DNA is TGTGCCACCAGTGATCTTAACACAAACACCGGGGAGCTGTTTTTT. This translates into CATSDLNTNTGELFF. The V and J genes are TRBV24-1 and TRBJ2-2; D is uncertain. Trimming took off 3 bases at V and 2 bases at J, with 9 bases between the two ends. This CDR3 is built from 15 residues. Per the germline V gene, CDR1 is KGHDR and CDR2 is SFDVKD.

The chain recombines TRBV7-9 with TRBJ2-1, with 12 bases fitting TRBD2. Germline V lookup: CDR1 SEHNR, CDR2 FQNEAQ (reference sequence). The CDR3 consists of 19 residues. V was pared by 1 base and J by 0 bases, with 7 bases of the junction left unmatched. This CDR3 is CASSLGRLAGGSSYNEQFF. In DNA form, the CDR3 reads TGTGCCAGCAGCTTAGGACGGCTAGCGGGAGGGAGCTCCTACAATGAGCAGTTCTTC.

A few counts support this clonotype. This chain uses TRBV5-1 with TRBJ2-3, with D perhaps TRBD1 (5 bases). The CDR3 is made up of 13 amino acids. Trimming cost V 1 base and J 6 bases, with 9 bases left between them. In germline, CDR1 is SGHRS, CDR2 YFSETQ. In DNA form, the CDR3 reads TGCGCCAGCAGCTTGTATCAGGGTGATACGCAGTATTTT. Translation: CASSLYQGDTQYF.

The chain has TRBV18 and TRBJ2-3; no definite D call. The CDR3 runs to 15 residues. Germline CDR1 and CDR2: KGHSH and LQKENI. Deletions cut 1 base from V and 1 base from J, with 9 bases between. The CDR3 sequence: CASSPRAGRTDTQYF. The DNA of the CDR3 is TGTGCCAGCTCACCACGAGCCGGCCGCACAGATACGCAGTATTTT.

This clonotype occurred a few times. The chain couples TRBV12-3 or TRBV12-4 to TRBJ1-1; no clear D gene. The length of the CDR3 is 14 residues. Between the trimmed V and J ends, which lost 5 bases and 1 base, there was a span of 11 bases. The CDR3 DNA is TGTGCCAGCAGTCCCTACAGACGGAACACTGAAGCTTTCTTT. Protein product: CASSPYRRNTEAFF.

The chain employs TRBV29-1 and TRBJ2-7, with D possibly matching TRBD2 (6 bases). The CDR3 contains 13 residues. CDR1 is SQVTM, CDR2 ANQGSEA, per germline. Trimming cost V 4 bases and J 1 base, with 11 bases left between them. This chain's CDR3 is CSVVFGSSYEQYF. As DNA, the CDR3 is TGCAGCGTTGTGTTCGGGAGTTCCTACGAGCAGTACTTC.

V gene TRBV12-3 or TRBV12-4 combines with J gene TRBJ2-7, with 9 bases aligning to TRBD1. V shed 5 bases and J 3 bases; nucleotides not matched to a gene: 8. This CDR3 contains 15 residues. In DNA, the CDR3 is TGTGCCAGCAGTGAAGGGACAGGGTATGACTACGAGCAGTACTTC. It translates to CASSEGTGYDYEQYF.

This clonotype was recorded a few times. The chain joins TRBV7-2 to TRBJ2-7; D possibly corresponds to TRBD2 (5 bases). Germline loops: CDR1 SGHTA, CDR2 FQGNSA. The CDR3 totals 15 residues. Trimming took off 5 bases at V and 6 bases at J, with 20 bases between the two ends. CDR3 protein: CASSPLSLARFEQYF. In DNA, the CDR3 is TGTGCCAGCAGCCCCCTAAGTCTAGCTCGATTCGAGCAGTACTTC.

This clonotype was picked up a small number of times. The chain is built from TRBV6-1 and TRBJ2-7; 8 bases line up with TRBD1. This CDR3 is 14 amino acids long. V was pared by 4 bases and J by 3 bases, with 5 bases of the junction left unmatched. Germline V CDR1 and CDR2: MNHNS, SASEGT. Written as DNA, the CDR3 is TGTGCCAGCAGTGGCCGGACAGGGAGCTACGAGCAGTACTTC. It codes for CASSGRTGSYEQYF.

This rearrangement joins TRBV5-1 to TRBJ1-1, with D possibly matching TRBD1 (6 bases). This CDR3 has 12 amino acids. V shed 4 bases and J shed 7 bases, with 11 bases lying between them. The germline gives CDR1 SGHRS, CDR2 YFSETQ. CDR3 bases: TGCGCCAGCAGCCCGCCGGACAGTGAAGCTTTCTTT. Translation: CASSPPDSEAFF.

This clonotype was observed a few times. The CDR3 DNA is TGTGCCAGCAGCTTATATTCTCAGGACTCCTACGAGCAGTACTTC. It codes for CASSLYSQDSYEQYF. The V and J genes are TRBV7-2 and TRBJ2-7; D not resolved. CDR3 length: 15 amino acids. From germline, CDR1 is SGHTA and CDR2 FQGNSA. V shed 2 bases and J shed 0 bases, with 11 bases lying between them.